This T cell receptor (beta chain) was retrieved from a study of cytomegalovirus exposure and HLA in healthy donors. The donors were members of the validation cohort, which comprised around 110 subjects and was separate from the first cohort of some 680 subjects. The length of the CDR3 is 15 residues. V dropped 6 bases and J dropped 0; count of bases not matched to a gene: 4. Germline V gene sequence: CDR1 MDHEN, CDR2 SYDVKM. Study findings and constraints: Altogether, 160 or so TCR beta chains were recorded as cytomegalovirus-associated. Despite most TCR sequences being rare, some public TCRs occurred in many donors. Specificity of a few CMV-associated chains for CMV antigens was verified in vitro.

Libraries were prepared by immunoSEQ multiplex PCR; TCRdb keeps only in-frame clonotypes and omits some of them. Among tens of thousands of clones listed, around 95% were seen once. Points on this clone: What it binds is not known.

This chain links TRBV28 with TRBJ2-2, with 7 bases that match TRBD2. The TCR originated in a woman between 18 and 29 years old in good health and CMV-seronegative. The sample was PBMCs. The CDR3 nucleotides are TGTGCCAGCAGCCCTGCGGGAGCGAACACCGGGGAGCTGTTTTTT. This translates into CASSPAGANTGELFF.